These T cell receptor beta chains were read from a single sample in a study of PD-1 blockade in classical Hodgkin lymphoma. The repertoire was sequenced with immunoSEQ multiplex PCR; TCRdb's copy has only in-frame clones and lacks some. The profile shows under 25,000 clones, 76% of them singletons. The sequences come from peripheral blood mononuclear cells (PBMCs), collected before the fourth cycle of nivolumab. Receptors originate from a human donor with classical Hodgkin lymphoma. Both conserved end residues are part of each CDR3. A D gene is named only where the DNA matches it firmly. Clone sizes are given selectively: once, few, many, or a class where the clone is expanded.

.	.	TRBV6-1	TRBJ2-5	TGTGCCAGCACCACCCTTCAAGAGACCCAGTACTTC	CASTTLQETQYF
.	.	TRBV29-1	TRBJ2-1	TGCAGCGTTGCATCTAGCAACTCAAAAGGGAATGAGCAGTTCTTC	CSVASSNSKGNEQFF
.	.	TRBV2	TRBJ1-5	TGTGCCAGCAAGGAGACAGCTAATCAGCCCCAGCATTTT	CASKETANQPQHF
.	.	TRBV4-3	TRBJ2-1	TGCGCCAGCAGCCAAGGGAGGAGCTCCTACAATGAGCAGTTCTTC	CASSQGRSSYNEQFF
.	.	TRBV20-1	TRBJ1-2	TGCAGTGCCAGCAGGGACGGCTACACCTTC	CSASRDGYTF
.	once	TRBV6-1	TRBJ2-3	TGTGCCAGCAACCCAGGGTCCAATCGCTTAGCGTATTTT	CASNPGSNRLAYF
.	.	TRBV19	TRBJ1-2	TGTGCCAGTAGCCCGCTCCAAAGTGGCTACACCTTC	CASSPLQSGYTF
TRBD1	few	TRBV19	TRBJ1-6	TGTGCCAGTAGTGATACAGGGGGCTTATCCCTCCACTTT	CASSDTGGLSLHF
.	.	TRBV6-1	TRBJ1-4	TGTGCCAGCAGTCGGACATTTCGCTTTGAAAAACTGTTTTTT	CASSRTFRFEKLFF
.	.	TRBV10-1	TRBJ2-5	TGCGCCAGCCAAGGGGCAGGCCGGGAGACCCAGTACTTC	CASQGAGRETQYF
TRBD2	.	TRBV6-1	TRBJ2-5	TGTGCCAGCAGTGAAGGATGGGCGGGAGGTGAGACCCAGTACTTC	CASSEGWAGGETQYF
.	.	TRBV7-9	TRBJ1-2	TGTGCCAGCAGTCCCTCCGTGGGCGCCTATGGCTACACCTTC	CASSPSVGAYGYTF
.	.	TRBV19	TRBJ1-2	TGTGCCAGTAGTCCTAGCCAGGGGAGGTATGGCTACACCTTC	CASSPSQGRYGYTF
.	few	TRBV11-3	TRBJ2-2	TGTGCCAGCAGCTTGACCGGGGAGCTGTTTTTT	CASSLTGELFF
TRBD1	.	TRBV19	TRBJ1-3	TGTGCCAGTGTCCCGGGACAGGCCTCTGGAAACACCATATATTTT	CASVPGQASGNTIYF
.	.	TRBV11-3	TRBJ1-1	TGTGCCAGCAGCCGCCTGAGGGGCGCGACTGAAGCTTTCTTT	CASSRLRGATEAFF
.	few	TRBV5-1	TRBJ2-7	TGCGCCAGCAGCTTGGCCCCAGGGGGGGGATACGAGCAGTACTTC	CASSLAPGGGYEQYF
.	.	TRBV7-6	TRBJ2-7	TGTGCCAGCAGCTTAAGTCGGCAGGGGGAGGACGAGCAGTACTTC	CASSLSRQGEDEQYF
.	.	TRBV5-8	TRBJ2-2	TGTGCCAGCAGCTACCCGGGGCCCGCGGGCACCGGGGAGCTGTTTTTT	CASSYPGPAGTGELFF
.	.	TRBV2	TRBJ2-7	TGTGCCAGCACCCCCGGCCCAACCTACGAGCAGTACTTC	CASTPGPTYEQYF
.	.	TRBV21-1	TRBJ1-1	TGTGCCAGCAGCAAAAGCCGGGCAAACACTGAAGCTTTCTTT	CASSKSRANTEAFF
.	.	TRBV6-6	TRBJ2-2	TGTGCCAGCAGTTACCAGGGGAACACCGGGGAGCTGTTTTTT	CASSYQGNTGELFF
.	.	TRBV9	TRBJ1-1	TGTGCCAGCAGCCCAGAGGCGAACACTGAAGCTTTCTTT	CASSPEANTEAFF
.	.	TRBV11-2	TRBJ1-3	TGTGCCAGCGGTCGTGGTAGAGGGGCTACCTCTGGAAACACCATATATTTT	CASGRGRGATSGNTIYF
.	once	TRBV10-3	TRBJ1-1	TGTGCCATCAGTGAATGGAACACTGAAGCTTTCTTT	CAISEWNTEAFF
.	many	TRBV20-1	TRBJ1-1	TGCAGTGCTAGGGAAGTTACTGAAGCTTTCTTT	CSAREVTEAFF
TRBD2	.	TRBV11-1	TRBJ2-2	TGTGCCAGCAGCTCCGGGACTAGCGGGAGGGTCGCCGGGGAGCTGTTTTTT	CASSSGTSGRVAGELFF
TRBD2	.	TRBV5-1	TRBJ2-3	TGCGCCAGCAGCTTGCGATGGCGGGGGGGCGACACAGATACGCAGTATTTT	CASSLRWRGGDTDTQYF
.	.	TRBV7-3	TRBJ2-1	TGTGCCAGCAGCCAACAAACGGGACGTCTCAATGAGCAGTTCTTC	CASSQQTGRLNEQFF
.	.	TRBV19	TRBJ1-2	TGTGCCAGTAGTTCGGCCAGGGCCCATCAACGTAACTATGGCTACACCTTC	CASSSARAHQRNYGYTF
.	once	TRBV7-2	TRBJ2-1	TGTGCCAGCAGCTTAGTGAGCTCTCCGAGGAATGAGCAGTTCTTC	CASSLVSSPRNEQFF
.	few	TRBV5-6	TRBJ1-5	TGTGCCAGCAGCCCATGGTTGGGCGCAGGTCAGCCCCAGCATTTT	CASSPWLGAGQPQHF
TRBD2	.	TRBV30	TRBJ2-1	TGTGCCTGGAGTGTAGGCGGGGGGGCAGGGGAGCAGTTCTTC	CAWSVGGGAGEQFF
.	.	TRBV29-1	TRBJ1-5	TGCAGCGTCGCGGATGGACTGTTGGGCAATCAGCCCCAGCATTTT	CSVADGLLGNQPQHF
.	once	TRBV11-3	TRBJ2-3	TGTGCCAGCAGCTGGTTACGCACAGATACGCAGTATTTT	CASSWLRTDTQYF
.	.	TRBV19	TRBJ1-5	TGTGCCAGTAGTTCGGCAGTATATAGCAATCAGCCCCAGCATTTT	CASSSAVYSNQPQHF
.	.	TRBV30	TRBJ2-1	TGTGCCTGGAGTGTAAACATAAATGAGCAGTTCTTC	CAWSVNINEQFF
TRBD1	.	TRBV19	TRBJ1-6	TGTGCCAGCAGCGTCCCGGGACAGGGGATCGGCTCACCCCTCCACTTT	CASSVPGQGIGSPLHF
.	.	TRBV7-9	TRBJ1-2	TGTGCCAGCAGCTCAGGTCCAGGGTCTTATCTAGACTATGGCTACACCTTC	CASSSGPGSYLDYGYTF
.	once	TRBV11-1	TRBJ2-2	TGTGCCAGCGCAATAGTGGGGGACACCGGGGAGCTGTTTTTT	CASAIVGDTGELFF
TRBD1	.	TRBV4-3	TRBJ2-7	TGCGCCAGCAGCCTAGGGTGGGGACAGTTCCACTACGAGCAGTACTTC	CASSLGWGQFHYEQYF
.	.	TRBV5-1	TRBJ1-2	TGCGCCAGCAGCTTGGAAGGGGCCTATGGCTACACCTTC	CASSLEGAYGYTF
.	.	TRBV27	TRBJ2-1	TGTGCCAGCAGTTATTCAGGGAACAATGAGCAGTTCTTC	CASSYSGNNEQFF